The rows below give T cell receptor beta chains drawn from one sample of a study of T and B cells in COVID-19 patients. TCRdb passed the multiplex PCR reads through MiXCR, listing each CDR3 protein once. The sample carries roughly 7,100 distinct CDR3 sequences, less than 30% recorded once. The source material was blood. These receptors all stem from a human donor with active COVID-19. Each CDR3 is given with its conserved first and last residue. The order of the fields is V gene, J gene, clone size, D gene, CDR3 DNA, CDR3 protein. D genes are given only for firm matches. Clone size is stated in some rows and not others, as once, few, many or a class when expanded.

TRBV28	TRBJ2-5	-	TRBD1	TGTGCCAGCAGTTTAACCCCGGGGACAGAAGAGACCCAGTACTTC	CASSLTPGTEETQYF
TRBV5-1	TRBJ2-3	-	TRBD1	TGCGCCAGCAGCCTCCAGACAGGGGTGGGCACAGATACGCAGTATTTT	CASSLQTGVGTDTQYF
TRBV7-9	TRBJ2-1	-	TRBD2	TGTGCCAGCAGCTTAGTCCTAGCGGGTAATGAGCAGTTCTTC	CASSLVLAGNEQFF
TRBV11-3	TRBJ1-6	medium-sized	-	TGTGCCAGCAGCTTAGGGTCCAGCAATTCACCCCTCCACTTT	CASSLGSSNSPLHF
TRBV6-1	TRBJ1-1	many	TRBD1	TGTGCCAGCAGTGAAGCTCCGGGACAGGGTATTGGGGCTGAAGCTTTCTTT	CASSEAPGQGIGAEAFF
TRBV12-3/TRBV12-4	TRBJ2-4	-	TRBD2	TGTGCCAGCAGTTTCCGGGCCAGGGTAAATCTCGGGGGAGGGCCTTATGCCAAAAACATTCAGTACTTC	CASSFRARVNLGGGPYAKNIQYF
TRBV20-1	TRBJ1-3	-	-	TGCAGTGCTAGATTCAGTGGAAACACCATATATTTT	CSARFSGNTIYF
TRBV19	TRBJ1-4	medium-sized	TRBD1	TGTGCCAGTAGTACCGTGACAGGGGGCGCGGAAGAAAAACTGTTTTTT	CASSTVTGGAEEKLFF
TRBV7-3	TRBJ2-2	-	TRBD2	TGTGCCAGCAGCTTAGGGGTAGCGGGAGGGCCGGCCGGGGAGCTGTTTTTT	CASSLGVAGGPAGELFF
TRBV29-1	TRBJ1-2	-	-	TGCAGCGGGATCGGCACTGACTATGGCTACACCTTC	CSGIGTDYGYTF
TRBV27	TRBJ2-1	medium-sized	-	TGTGCCAGCAGCATCTCCAGGAGCTCCTACAATGAGCAGTTCTTC	CASSISRSSYNEQFF
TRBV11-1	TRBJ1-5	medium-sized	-	TGTGCCAGCAGCTTGTACAGGGACCAGCCCCAGCATTTT	CASSLYRDQPQHF
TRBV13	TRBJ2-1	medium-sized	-	TGTGCCAGCAGCGTCAATGAGCAGTTCTTC	CASSVNEQFF
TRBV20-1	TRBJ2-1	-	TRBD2	TGCAGTGCCCTTAGCGGGAGCTCCTACAATGAGCAGTTCTTC	CSALSGSSYNEQFF
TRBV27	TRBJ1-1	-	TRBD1	TGTGCCAGCAGTTTGACAGGGGGTACGAACACTGAAGCTTTCTTT	CASSLTGGTNTEAFF
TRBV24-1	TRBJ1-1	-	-	TGTGCCACCAGGCAGGGGACTGAAGCTTTCTTT	CATRQGTEAFF
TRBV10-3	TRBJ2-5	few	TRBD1	TGTGCCATCAGCCAGGGGACAGGGAGTTTTGGAGAGACCCAGTACTTC	CAISQGTGSFGETQYF
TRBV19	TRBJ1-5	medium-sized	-	TGTGCCACCGCAACAGGAGGTTATAGCAATCAGCCCCAGCATTTT	CATATGGYSNQPQHF
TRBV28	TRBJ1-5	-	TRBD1	TGTGCCAGCAGTTTATATGGACAGGAGGTCCGTCAGCCCCAGCATTTT	CASSLYGQEVRQPQHF
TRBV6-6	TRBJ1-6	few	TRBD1	TGTGCCAGCAGGTCAGGGACAGGAGTCAATTCACCCCTCCACTTT	CASRSGTGVNSPLHF
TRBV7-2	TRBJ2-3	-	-	TGTGCCAGCAGCTTAAGAGGGGCATTCACAGATACGCAGTATTTT	CASSLRGAFTDTQYF
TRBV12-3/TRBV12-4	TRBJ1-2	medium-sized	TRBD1	TGTGCCAGCAGAGACCGACAGGGTGGTTATGGCTACACCTTC	CASRDRQGGYGYTF
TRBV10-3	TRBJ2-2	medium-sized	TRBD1	TGTGCCATCAGCTCCGGGACAGGGACCGCGAACACCGGGGAGCTGTTTTTT	CAISSGTGTANTGELFF
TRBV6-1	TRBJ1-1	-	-	TGTGCCAGCAGTGAAGGCCAGTTAATGAACACTGAAGCTTTCTTT	CASSEGQLMNTEAFF
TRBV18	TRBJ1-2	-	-	TGTGCCAGCTCAGTATCCCGGGATGGCTACACCTTC	CASSVSRDGYTF
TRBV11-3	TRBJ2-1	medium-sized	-	TGTGCCAGCAGCCAAGGCCGGGGGGCTAGCCGGAATGAGCAGTTCTTC	CASSQGRGASRNEQFF
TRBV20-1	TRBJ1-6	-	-	TGCAGTGCTAGTTTGGGGGGGCCAAATTCACCCCTCCACTTT	CSASLGGPNSPLHF
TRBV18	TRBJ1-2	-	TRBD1	TGTGCCAGCTCACCACAGGGGCAGGGGGCGAGCTATGGCTACACCTTC	CASSPQGQGASYGYTF
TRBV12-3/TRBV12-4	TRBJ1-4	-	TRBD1	TGTGCCAACAGTTTAGTAGGCCCGACAGGGGCGGGAGAAAAACTGTTTTTT	CANSLVGPTGAGEKLFF
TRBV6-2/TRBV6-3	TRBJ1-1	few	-	TGTGCCAGCCTGTCTGGACAGTTGAACACTGAAGCTTTCTTT	CASLSGQLNTEAFF
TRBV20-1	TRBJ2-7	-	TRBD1	TGCAGTGCTAGAGCAGGGGGCCATTCTTCCTACGAGCAGTACTTC	CSARAGGHSSYEQYF
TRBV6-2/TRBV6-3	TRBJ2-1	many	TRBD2	TGTGCCAGCAGCCCGACTAGCGGATACAATGAGCAGTTCTTC	CASSPTSGYNEQFF
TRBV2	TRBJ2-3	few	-	TGTGCCAGCATCCGTAGCGATACGCAGTATTTT	CASIRSDTQYF
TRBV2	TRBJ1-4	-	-	TGTGCCAGCAGTCGGAATGAAAAACTGTTTTTT	CASSRNEKLFF
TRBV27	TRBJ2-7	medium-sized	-	TGTGCCAGCAGTTTAGTTGAGACGGGACGAAGTCGCGAGCAGTACTTC	CASSLVETGRSREQYF
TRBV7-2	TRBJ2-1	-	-	TGTGCCAGCAGCTCGCAGATATACAATGAGCAGTTCTTC	CASSSQIYNEQFF
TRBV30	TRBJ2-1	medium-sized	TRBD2	TGTGCCTGGACTAGCGGTAAACTTCTTGCCTACAATGAGCAGTTCTTC	CAWTSGKLLAYNEQFF
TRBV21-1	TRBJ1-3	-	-	TGTGCCAGCAGCAAAGTTGGGGCCACGACCTCTGGAAACACCATATATTTT	CASSKVGATTSGNTIYF
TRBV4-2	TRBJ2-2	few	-	TGTGCCAGCAGCCAAGGCCCTGCGAACACCGGGGAGCTGTTTTTT	CASSQGPANTGELFF
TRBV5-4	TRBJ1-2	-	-	TGTGCCAGCAGCTTGGCCCTAGGGGGTGGTAACTATGGCTACACCTTC	CASSLALGGGNYGYTF
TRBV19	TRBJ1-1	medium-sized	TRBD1	TGTGCCAGTAGTACCGGACAGGGACTAGGCGTTGAAGCTTTCTTT	CASSTGQGLGVEAFF
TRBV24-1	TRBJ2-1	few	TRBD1	TGTGCCACCGGACCGGGACAGGGAGTGGATGAGCAGTTCTTC	CATGPGQGVDEQFF
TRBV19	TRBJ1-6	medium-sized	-	TGTGCCAGTAGTCCCCCAGCCAGTTCACCCCTCCACTTT	CASSPPASSPLHF
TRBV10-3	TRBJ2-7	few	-	TGTGCCACCGGATGGCAGGGTGACTCCTACGAGCAGTACTTC	CATGWQGDSYEQYF
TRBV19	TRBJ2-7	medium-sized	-	TGTGCCAGTAGTACACCGGGGCTTGCCTACGAGCAGTACTTC	CASSTPGLAYEQYF
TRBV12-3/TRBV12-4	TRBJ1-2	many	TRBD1	TGTGCCAGCAGTCTAAGGACAGGGGGTGGATTATACTATGGCTACACCTTC	CASSLRTGGGLYYGYTF
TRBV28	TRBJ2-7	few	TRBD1	TGTGCCAGCATCTTAGGGGACAGGGGAGACGACGAGCAGTACTTC	CASILGDRGDDEQYF
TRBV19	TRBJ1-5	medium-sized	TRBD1	TGTGCCAGTAGTATGAGACAGGGGAGCATTAATCAGCCCCAGCATTTT	CASSMRQGSINQPQHF
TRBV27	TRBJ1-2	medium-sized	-	TGTGCCAGCAGTGGGGGGGGGCTGTATGGCTACACCTTC	CASSGGGLYGYTF
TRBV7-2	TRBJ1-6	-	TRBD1	TGTGCCAGCAGCCCCCCGGGACAGGGTCGGTCACCCCTCCACTTT	CASSPPGQGRSPLHF
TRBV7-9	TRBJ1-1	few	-	TGTGCCAGCAGCCCTAGCTCCCTTTTAATAGCTTTCTTT	CASSPSSLLIAFF
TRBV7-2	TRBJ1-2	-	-	TGTGCCAGCAGCTTAGGAGACCGCGACAGCTATGGCTACACCTTC	CASSLGDRDSYGYTF
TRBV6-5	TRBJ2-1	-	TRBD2	TGTGCCAGCAGTTACGTCGCGGGGGGGCGAGGTGAGCAGTTCTTC	CASSYVAGGRGEQFF
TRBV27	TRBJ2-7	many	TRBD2	TGTGCCAGCAGTTTATCGCGGGGGGGATACGAGCAGTACTTC	CASSLSRGGYEQYF
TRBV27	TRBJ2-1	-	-	TGTGCCAGCAGTCACTACAATGAGCAGTTCTTC	CASSHYNEQFF
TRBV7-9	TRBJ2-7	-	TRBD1	TGTGCCAGCAGCTCTAGTGTGACAGGGATTGATTACGAGCAGTACTTC	CASSSSVTGIDYEQYF